This T cell receptor beta chain was retrieved from a study of radiation and T cells in renal cell carcinoma. Study-wide points: Without pretreatment biopsies, baseline tumor clonotype presence was undetermined. In blood, top tumor clones expanded by 2 weeks, shrinking by 4.

About this clone: Its target is unknown.

Libraries were prepared by immunoSEQ multiplex PCR; TCRdb keeps only in-frame clonotypes and omits some of them. The sample consists of 120,000 to 150,000 clones, 88% of them appearing once. Time point reported: baseline pretreatment blood. Described treatment: 15 Gy SBRT to primary tumor, nephrectomy 4 weeks later. The CDR3 sequence is 14 residues long. V lost 3 bases, J lost 0 bases, and 9 bases lay in between. CDR1 MNHNS and CDR2 SASEGT come from the germline V gene. V usage is TRBV6-1 and J usage is TRBJ2-7; D is unclear. Source: blood, taken from a patient whose treatment included radiotherapy and nephrectomy. The TCR was taken from a woman between 70 and 85 years old with renal cell carcinoma. DNA for the CDR3: TGTGCCAGCAGTGACAGCTTTAGCTCCTACGAGCAGTACTTC. The encoded protein is CASSDSFSSYEQYF.